The 21 T cell receptor beta chains in this list originate from one sample, sequenced in a study of blood T cell repertoires in COVID-19. Only in-frame clones appear in the TCRdb table, and some are missing; sequencing was by immunoSEQ multiplex PCR. The sample lists approximately 90,000 clones; around 85% were seen once. The sample comprised peripheral blood. The receptors originated from a man in his 70s with acute or convalescent COVID-19.

This rearrangement joins TRBV19 to TRBJ2-5, with a weak D call TRBD1 (6 bases). V lost 6 bases and J 2 bases, leaving 16 bases between the germline ends. Germline CDR1 is LNHDA and CDR2 is SQIVND (reference sequence). CDR3 size: 15 residues. For the CDR3, the DNA is TGTGCCAGTAGCCCCGCCCGACAGGAGCAAGAGACCCAGTACTTC. Protein product: CASSPARQEQETQYF.

The V call is TRBV10-3, the J call TRBJ2-1; TRBD2 matches at 10 bases. Germline values: CDR1 ENHRY, CDR2 SYGVKD. This CDR3 comprises 18 residues. Trimming cost V 8 bases and J 3 bases; bases outside gene matches: 16. In DNA form, the CDR3 reads TGTGCCATCTCAGGACAGGGTAGCGGGGGGCATAGCTACAATGAGCAGTTCTTC. Its translation is CAISGQGSGGHSYNEQFF.

This chain joins TRBV19 and TRBJ2-1; a weak D match, TRBD2 (7 bases). Between the trimmed V and J ends, which lost 3 bases and 8 bases, there was a span of 11 bases. This CDR3 comprises 13 residues. Germline V gene data show CDR1 as LNHDA and CDR2 as SQIVND (reference sequence). As DNA, the CDR3 is TGTGCCAGTAGTATGTCGGGGGGCCATGAGCAGTTCTTC. As protein: CASSMSGGHEQFF.

Turning to this clone: The junction departs from the called germline gene at one end, perhaps through a read error. The V call is TRBV12-3 or TRBV12-4, the J call TRBJ2-7, with D unclear. This CDR3 is 11 amino acids long. DNA of the CDR3: TGTGCCAGCAGCCCCTCCTCCGAGCAGTACTTC. It encodes CASSPSSEQYF.

V and J are TRBV15 and TRBJ2-1, with 9 nucleotides matching TRBD2. The CDR3 contains 15 residues. The junction had 1 base not matched to a gene; V was cut back by 0 bases and J by 4 bases. The germline V gene has CDR1 LNHNV and CDR2 YYDKDF (reference sequence). CDR3 region: CATSRETSGYNEQFF. The CDR3 bases are TGTGCCACCAGCAGAGAGACTAGCGGATACAATGAGCAGTTCTTC.

V usage is TRBV28 and J usage is TRBJ1-1; weak D call: TRBD1 (5 bases). The V end lost 5 bases, the J end lost 4 bases, and 14 bases lay between the germline ends. This CDR3 spans 14 amino acids. CDR1 and CDR2 (germline): MDHEN, SYDVKM. The CDR3 DNA sequence: TGTGCCAGCAGTCCTCTAGACAGCCTCACTGAAGCTTTCTTT. This encodes CASSPLDSLTEAFF.

This clone was observed once. This chain joins TRBV9 and TRBJ2-7; 8 bases match TRBD2. Germline CDR1 and CDR2: SGDLS and YYNGEE. V shed 0 bases and J 5 bases; nucleotides not matched to a gene: 7. The CDR3 contains 15 residues. The CDR3 is CASSVGSGGFNEQYF. The CDR3 coding sequence is TGTGCCAGCAGCGTAGGAAGCGGGGGATTCAACGAGCAGTACTTC. Drawing the rest from reference TRBV9 and TRBJ2-7, the complete variable domain is DSGVTQTPKHLITATGQRVTLRCSPRSGDLSVYWYQQSLDQGLQFLIQYYNGEERAKGNILERFSAQQFPDLHSELNLSSLELGDSALYFCASSVGSGGFNEQYFGPGTRLTVT.

This chain uses TRBV12-5 with TRBJ2-3; a weak D match, TRBD2 (5 bases). The germline V and J ends were trimmed by 10 bases and 3 bases, with 23 bases remaining between them. Per the germline V gene, CDR1 is LGHNT and CDR2 is FRNRAP. This CDR3 has 16 residues. This CDR3 is CATTPWGAEKTDTQYF. CDR3 bases: TGTGCTACTACCCCGTGGGGAGCCGAGAAAACAGATACGCAGTATTTT.

The chain has TRBV3-1 (or the pseudogene TRBV3-2) and TRBJ2-2, with 7 bases fitting TRBD1. CDR3 size: 14 residues. The J segment lost 5 bases and the V segment lost 3 bases, leaving 3 bases of the junction unmatched. Germline CDR1 is LGHDT and CDR2 is YNNKEL (reference sequence). The CDR3 nucleotides are TGTGCCAGCAGCCAGGAGACAGGGACCGGGGAGCTGTTTTTT. It codes for CASSQETGTGELFF.

The J gene is TRBJ2-4, the V gene TRBV2; TRBD2 is a possible D gene (6 bases). Trimming removed 1 base from V and 3 bases from J, with 13 bases in between. Germline CDR1 and CDR2: SNHLY and FYNNEI. This CDR3 contains 16 residues. The CDR3 sequence: CASSEDRAEGKNIQYF. In nucleotides, the CDR3 is TGTGCCAGCAGTGAAGATCGAGCGGAGGGCAAAAACATTCAGTACTTC.

The rearrangement uses TRBV29-1 and TRBJ2-3; possible D gene TRBD1, 6 bases. This CDR3 has 19 amino acids. Germline V gene sequence: CDR1 SQVTM, CDR2 ANQGSEA. Trimming took 0 bases from V and 0 from J, leaving 22 bases between them. CDR3 in amino acids: CSVEDLGGPSQYSTDTQYF. The CDR3 bases are TGCAGCGTTGAAGATCTTGGGGGCCCCTCCCAGTATAGCACAGATACGCAGTATTTT.

The V and J genes are TRBV2 and TRBJ2-2; D not resolved. In germline, CDR1 is SNHLY, CDR2 FYNNEI. CDR3 length: 15 residues. Deletions cut 3 bases from V and 0 bases from J, with 8 bases between. This CDR3 is CASSEVTANTGELFF. The CDR3 coding sequence is TGTGCCAGCAGTGAGGTAACAGCGAACACCGGGGAGCTGTTTTTT.

This clone was picked up one time. The chain uses TRBV27 and TRBJ2-7; no definite D call. Trimming cost V 2 bases and J 0 bases, with 5 bases left between them. Per germline, CDR1 MNHEY and CDR2 SMNVEV (reference sequence). The CDR3 covers 13 residues. The CDR3: CASSLKSSYEQYF. The CDR3 DNA reads TGTGCCAGCAGTTTAAAGAGCTCCTACGAGCAGTACTTC.

There are a few counts of this clone. This rearrangement joins TRBV6-5 to TRBJ1-1; D is perhaps TRBD1 (5 bases). The germline CDR1 and CDR2 sequences are MNHEY and SVGAGI. V was pared by 0 bases and J by 6 bases, with 11 bases between. The CDR3 runs to 14 residues. CDR3 residues: CASSYSPAGSEAFF. CDR3 in DNA: TGTGCCAGCAGTTACTCGCCCGCAGGGTCTGAAGCTTTCTTT.

V gene TRBV20-1 combines with J gene TRBJ1-5; D ambiguous. The CDR3 has 14 amino acids. V was shortened by 3 bases and J by 5 bases, with 14 bases between the two germline ends. Germline CDR1 reads DFQATT; CDR2 reads SNEGSKA (reference sequence). CDR3 residues: CSASNPRGDQPQHF. CDR3 nucleotides: TGCAGTGCTAGTAACCCTCGGGGAGATCAGCCCCAGCATTTT.

This sequence joins TRBV21-1 and TRBJ2-2; TRBD1 is the table's D call and was not checked against the DNA. TRBV21-1 is designated a pseudogene. The CDR3 contains 15 residues. In DNA form, the CDR3 reads TGTGCCAGCACCCCTCGGGTACAGGGGCACCGGGGAGCTGTTTTT. It encodes CASTPRVQGHRGAVF.

The rearrangement uses TRBV6-1 and TRBJ1-2; D ambiguous. Between the trimmed V and J ends, which lost 0 bases and 5 bases, there was a span of 4 bases. The CDR3 length is 12 residues. From germline, CDR1 is MNHNS and CDR2 SASEGT. CDR3 amino acids: CASSEAGYGYTF. The CDR3 bases are TGTGCCAGCAGTGAAGCCGGGTATGGCTACACCTTC.

The chain employs TRBV6-1 and TRBJ2-7, with TRBD1 matching over 8 bases. The V and J ends lost 2 bases and 3 bases, in that order; junction bases with no gene match: 6. The CDR3 loop spans 15 amino acids. Germline lookup yields CDR1 MNHNS and CDR2 SASEGT. CDR3 amino acids: CASSEWTGMIYEQYV. DNA for the CDR3: TGTGCCAGCAGTGAATGGACAGGGATGATCTACGAGCAGTACGTC.

V is TRBV19 and J is TRBJ1-1, with 8 bases matching TRBD1. Germline trimming cut 4 bases from V and 5 bases from J; bases unmatched to any gene: 3. The CDR3 extends over 13 amino acids. Germline values: CDR1 LNHDA, CDR2 SQIVND (reference sequence). The CDR3 DNA reads as TGTGCCAGTAGTAGGACAGGGACGACTGAAGCTTTCTTT. This codes for CASSRTGTTEAFF.

The V and J genes are TRBV2 and TRBJ1-4; TRBD1 agrees at 7 bases. The CDR3 loop spans 14 amino acids. V trimming: 7 bases; J trimming: 7 bases; junction bases outside the gene matches: 9. From germline, CDR1 is SNHLY and CDR2 FYNNEI. DNA of the CDR3: TGTGCCAGCAAGGGGAACAGGGGAGGTGAAAAACTGTTTTTT. It specifies CASKGNRGGEKLFF.

The chain has TRBV5-1 and TRBJ2-7; 8 nucleotides match TRBD1. The CDR3 runs 14 residues. With V trimmed by 1 base and J by 2 bases, 2 bases remained unmatched. Germline V gene data show CDR1 as SGHRS and CDR2 as YFSETQ. The CDR3 loop reads CASSLTGGTYEQYF. The CDR3 bases are TGCGCCAGCAGCTTGACAGGGGGGACCTACGAGCAGTACTTC.